The TCR beta chain under discussion was sequenced for a study of blood T cells in healthy people across ages. Notes on the study in general: TCR beta diversity per million T cells fell roughly linearly with age. The study found more naive CD4+ cells and higher diversity in long-lived than aged donors.

V lost 3 bases to trimming and J lost 5 bases; unmatched junction nucleotides: 12. This CDR3 comprises 15 residues. CDR1 and CDR2 (germline): DFQATT, SNEGSKA (reference sequence). This clonotype has at least ten counts. The antigen is not known. There were healthy Caucasian individuals from Russia, aged about 6 to 90, serving as donors. A minimum of 5 micrograms of total RNA was extracted per sample. Then a second PCR, running roughly 7 to 11 cycles, was carried out with a sample-barcoded 5' primer and a J-beta primer mix. TCRdb ran MiXCR on the 5' RACE reads and lists one entry per CDR3 protein. The sample lists some 1.5 million distinct CDR3 sequences; roughly 27% were seen once.

This clonotype was sampled from a young woman in good health. Input material: blood. V is TRBV20-1 and J is TRBJ2-7; 8 nucleotides match TRBD2. The chain's CDR3 is CSASAPGGGRNEQYF. CDR3 DNA sequence: TGCAGTGCTAGCGCCCCGGGGGGGGGAAGGAACGAGCAGTACTTC.